Below, 19 T cell receptor beta chains from the same sample are listed, as sequenced in a study of T cell repertoires in cytomegalovirus infection. In TCRdb, the reads were re-called with MiXCR into one record per CDR3 protein. Here the sample spans approximately 310,000 distinct CDR3 sequences, roughly 25% being singletons. No antigens are known for them. The sample in question was cultured PBMCs, obtained from culture after CMV antigen stimulation. The receptors originated from a human donor in good health (CMV status not recorded). Some clones in this sample may be carry-over from other donors' samples.

This clonotype has a handful of counts. The rearrangement links TRBV5-1 to TRBJ1-2; D is uncertain. This CDR3 has 13 amino acids. Germline CDR1 and CDR2: SGHRS and YFSETQ. V was pared by 2 bases and J by 8 bases, with 13 bases between. The CDR3 DNA reads as TGCGCCAGCAGCTTTGCGGACCCTGTGGGCTACACCTTC. As protein: CASSFADPVGYTF. The complete variable domain, with remaining parts taken from reference TRBV5-1 and TRBJ1-2, reads KAGVTQTPRYLIKTRGQQVTLSCSPISGHRSVSWYQQTPGQGLQFLFEYFSETQRNKGNFPGRFSGRQFSNSRSEMNVSTLELGDSALYLCASSFADPVGYTFGSGTRLTVV.

The chain uses TRBV6-8 and TRBJ2-5; 8 bases map to TRBD2. Unmatched junction bases numbered 6, after V lost 4 bases and J lost 5 bases. Germline V gene sequence: CDR1 MNHGY, CDR2 SAAAGT. The CDR3 totals 14 residues. The CDR3 here is CASSFSGREETQYF. CDR3 nucleotide sequence: TGTGCCAGCAGTTTCAGCGGGAGAGAGGAGACCCAGTACTTC.

The chain links TRBV12-3 or TRBV12-4 to TRBJ2-3; D is perhaps TRBD2 (5 bases). Trimming left V 3 bases short and J 3 bases short, with 13 bases between. The CDR3 has 15 residues. The CDR3 is CASSFWSGWTDTQYF. The CDR3 DNA sequence: TGTGCCAGCAGTTTCTGGTCGGGGTGGACAGATACGCAGTATTTT.

The gene calls are TRBV25-1 and TRBJ1-2, with D possibly TRBD1 on 5 matching bases. The CDR3 is 18 amino acids. Deletions cut 2 bases from V and 4 bases from J, with 23 bases between. Looked up from germline, CDR1 is MGHDK and CDR2 is SYGVNS. This CDR3 reads CASSEDGGATPLFYGYTF. The CDR3 DNA sequence: TGTGCCAGCAGTGAAGATGGTGGGGCGACCCCCTTATTCTATGGCTACACCTTC.

The chain uses TRBV9 and TRBJ1-6; a possible D gene is TRBD1 (6 bases). Per germline, CDR1 SGDLS and CDR2 YYNGEE. The CDR3 loop spans 14 amino acids. V dropped 0 bases and J dropped 10 bases, with 11 bases sitting between them. Here the CDR3 DNA reads TGTGCCAGCAGCGTAGTTGGGACACAGTCACCCCTCCACTTT. It encodes CASSVVGTQSPLHF.

This clonotype came up a few times. This sequence joins TRBV20-1 and TRBJ2-1, with D possibly called TRBD1 or TRBD2 (5 bases each). V was pared by 2 bases and J by 6 bases, with 11 bases between. CDR1 and CDR2 from the germline V gene are DFQATT and SNEGSKA (reference sequence). The CDR3 covers 13 residues. CDR3 nucleotides: TGCAGTGCTAGATGGGACCCCCGCAATGAGCAGTTCTTC. Residues: CSARWDPRNEQFF.

In this sample, this clonotype turned up many times. The chain combines TRBV7-2 with TRBJ2-2; the match to TRBD1 covers 11 bases. The CDR3 loop spans 16 amino acids. Losses at the gene ends were 4 bases for V and 6 bases for J; bases not matched to a gene: 7. Germline loops: CDR1 SGHTA, CDR2 FQGNSA. This chain's CDR3 is CASSSRTGGAAGELFF. The CDR3 DNA reads as TGTGCCAGCAGCTCGAGGACAGGGGGCGCCGCCGGGGAGCTGTTTTTT. The complete variable domain, with remaining parts taken from reference TRBV7-2 and TRBJ2-2, reads GAGVSQSPSNKVTEKGKDVELRCDPISGHTALYWYRQSLGQGLEFLIYFQGNSAPDKSGLPSDRFSAERTGGSVSTLTIQRTQQEDSAVYLCASSSRTGGAAGELFFGEGSRLTVL.

This clonotype came up a few times. The chain is built from TRBV7-9 and TRBJ1-2, with D maybe TRBD1 (5 bases). The V end was cut by 1 base, the J end by 5 bases, with 14 bases between. This CDR3 is built from 15 residues. Germline V gene data show CDR1 as SEHNR and CDR2 as FQNEAQ (reference sequence). CDR3 protein: CASSLGVSGQYGYTF. CDR3 nucleotides: TGTGCCAGCAGCTTAGGAGTTTCAGGGCAGTATGGCTACACCTTC.

The V call is TRBV11-2, the J call TRBJ2-5; D unresolved. CDR1 SGHAT and CDR2 FQNNGV come from the germline V gene. V was trimmed by 5 bases and J by 5 bases, leaving 15 bases between them. The CDR3 totals 14 residues. The CDR3 sequence: CASSPSGGQETQYF. CDR3 nucleotide sequence: TGTGCCAGCAGCCCGTCCGGTGGCCAGGAGACCCAGTACTTC. The full variable domain, its missing parts supplied by reference TRBV11-2 and TRBJ2-5, is EAGVAQSPRYKIIEKRQSVAFWCNPISGHATLYWYQQILGQGPKLLIQFQNNGVVDDSQLPKDRFSAERLKGVDSTLKIQPAKLEDSAVYLCASSPSGGQETQYFGPGTRLLVL.

The V and J genes are TRBV7-2 and TRBJ1-4; no firm D call. The germline gives CDR1 SGHTA, CDR2 FQGNSA. The CDR3 is made up of 15 amino acids. V dropped 5 bases and J dropped 6 bases, with 16 bases sitting between them. The CDR3 DNA reads as TGTGCCAGCAGCCCGGAGTCTAGAGGGCATGAAAAACTGTTTTTT. Its protein product is CASSPESRGHEKLFF.

This clonotype was seen a few times. V usage is TRBV5-4 and J usage is TRBJ1-4, with D possibly TRBD1 on 5 matching bases. Germline loops: CDR1 SGHNT, CDR2 YYREEE (reference sequence). V lost 3 bases and J lost 3, with 15 bases in between. This CDR3 is built from 16 residues. As DNA, the CDR3 is TGTGCCAGCAGCTCCTGGTCGAGGGACCCTAATGAAAAACTGTTTTTT. Its protein is CASSSWSRDPNEKLFF.

This clonotype was detected many times. V is TRBV7-8 and J is TRBJ1-2; D unresolved. V gave up 3 bases and J gave up 8 bases, with 19 bases separating them. The CDR3 is 15 residues long. CDR1 is SGHVS, CDR2 FQNEAQ, per germline. The CDR3 DNA is TGTGCCAGCAGCTTGGGTGCAGGCCCCAACTCGGGCTACACCTTC. Translation: CASSLGAGPNSGYTF.

The chain couples TRBV29-1 to TRBJ2-5, with 10 bases fitting TRBD2. From germline, CDR1 is SQVTM and CDR2 ANQGSEA. With 6 bases clipped from V and 7 bases from J, the junction kept 11 bases outside the gene matches. This CDR3 is 14 amino acids long. The DNA of the CDR3 is TGCAGCGTGGGCCTCGGGACTAGCGAAGCGACCCAGTACTTC. This codes for CSVGLGTSEATQYF.

The V gene is TRBV30, the J gene TRBJ2-3; 7 bases are a match to TRBD2. The CDR3 loop spans 13 amino acids. CDR1 and CDR2 from the germline V gene are GTSNPN and SVGIG (reference sequence). J lost 4 bases, V lost 0 bases, and 1 base had no gene match. In nucleotides, the CDR3 is TGTGCCTGGAGTGTGCGGGAGTCAGATACGCAGTATTTT. Protein product: CAWSVRESDTQYF. The whole variable domain, filled in from reference TRBV30 and TRBJ2-3, reads SQTIHQWPATLVQPVGSPLSLECTVEGTSNPNLYWYRQAAGRGLQLLFYSVGIGQISSEVPQNLSASRPQDRQFILSSKKLLLSDSGFYLCAWSVRESDTQYFGPGTRLTVL.

This clonotype was detected a few times. J is TRBJ2-2 and V is TRBV9; possibly TRBD1 for D (5 bases). Trimming cost V 1 base and J 1 base, with 8 bases left between them. CDR3 length equals 15 residues. Germline lookup yields CDR1 SGDLS and CDR2 YYNGEE. This CDR3 is CASSVRTGNTGELFF. The CDR3 bases are TGTGCCAGCAGCGTAAGAACAGGGAACACCGGGGAGCTGTTTTTT.

This clonotype was recorded a few times. The chain uses TRBV19 and TRBJ2-2; D could derive from TRBD1 or TRBD2 (5 bases each). Trimming left V 5 bases short and J 8 bases short, with 18 bases between. The length of the CDR3 is 15 residues. Germline V gives CDR1 LNHDA, CDR2 SQIVND (reference sequence). The CDR3 DNA is TGTGCCAGTAGTCTTTTACCGGGACCCTCGGGGGAGCTGTTTTTT. Translation gives CASSLLPGPSGELFF.

The chain employs TRBV29-1 and TRBJ2-3; D may correspond to TRBD1 or TRBD2 (7 bases each). Germline V gives CDR1 SQVTM, CDR2 ANQGSEA. Trimming removed 7 bases at V and 4 bases at J, with 24 bases between. This CDR3 is built from 16 residues. The CDR3 here is CSATSPNRGLSDTQYF. The CDR3 DNA sequence: TGCAGCGCCACCTCCCCTAACAGGGGACTATCAGATACGCAGTATTTT.

The chain couples TRBV6-2 or TRBV6-3 to TRBJ2-5; possibly TRBD2 for D (6 bases). This CDR3 is 16 amino acids long. The germline V and J ends were trimmed by 4 bases and 5 bases, with 20 bases remaining between them. Germline loops: CDR1 MNHEY, CDR2 SVGEGT. Here the CDR3 reads CASSLGRGIDGETQYF. The CDR3 DNA follows: TGTGCCAGCAGTTTGGGACGGGGGATCGATGGGGAGACCCAGTACTTC.

This clonotype was seen more than once but under ten times. The V gene is TRBV3-1, the J gene TRBJ2-7; D possibly corresponds to TRBD1 (6 bases). V was clipped by 2 bases and J by 7 bases, with 15 bases between them. Germline V lookup: CDR1 LGHDT, CDR2 YNNKEL (reference sequence). This CDR3 is 14 amino acids long. CDR3 nucleotide sequence: TGTGCCAGCAGCCAAATGGCCAGGGGTTATGAGCAGTACTTC. It encodes CASSQMARGYEQYF.